This TCR beta chain was sequenced in a study of CD8+ T cells in alopecia areata (dated by TCRdb to about 2018). For the study in its entirety: Treated patients were enrolled in an open-label pilot trial of oral tofacitinib, 5 to 10 mg twice daily, for moderate-to-severe alopecia areata. Patients stayed on tofacitinib for 6 to 18 months and then had 6 months of follow-up off drug so that delayed response and recurrence could be assessed. The SALT score, which quantifies the percentage of affected scalp surface area, was used to measure disease severity in treated patients. To study T cell clonal expansion in alopecia areata, the researchers applied high-throughput TCRbeta sequencing to both the C3H/HeJ mouse model and human patients. On the human side, TCRbeta sequencing was run on scalp tissue and on sorted CD4+ and CD8+ peripheral blood T cells from healthy controls and from alopecia areata patients with either patchy or totalis/universalis disease. Tofacitinib-treated patients had biopsies at baseline and at 4 and 24 weeks of treatment, with a later scalp biopsy in several patients. Clonality in the scalp was compared among normal scalp (n=4), patchy alopecia areata scalp (n=8), and alopecia totalis/universalis scalp (n=8). The RNA source kit depended on sample type: the PAXgene miRNA kit for fixed scalp, the miRNeasy kit for PBMCs, and the RNeasy kit for mouse skin. TCRbeta CDR3 regions were amplified by immunoSEQ multiplex PCR with 35 Vbeta forward and 13 Jbeta reverse primers. Broad study findings and their caveats: Lesional scalp, especially in alopecia totalis/universalis, showed higher clonality and more expanded CD8+ clones than normal scalp, suggesting antigenic drive. Scalp TCR repertoire analysis is complicated because resident alphabeta T cells in normal human skin are also sequenced, whereas mouse skin is dominated by gammadelta T cells. Scalp clonality and the number of expanded CD8+ clones among the top 100 scalp clones were significantly decreased by tofacitinib. The treated cohort was small, with a single nonresponder, so links between baseline CD8+ expansion and response need larger studies. During tofacitinib treatment, many expanded lesional clones remained in scalp and blood, and this persistence may partly explain relapse after treatment is stopped. TCR sequences shared between patients were less clear than in mice, possibly partly because of HLA diversity in the patient population.

Remarks on this clone: There is no known antigen for this receptor. Qualities for individual bases were not recorded, and no much larger clone is one base off.

The library relied on the immunoSEQ multiplex PCR assay. For TCR sequencing, RNA was extracted from every sample and reverse transcribed into cDNA to serve as template. First-strand cDNA was synthesized with SuperScript III using a 2:1 mix of oligo-dT and random hexamers. A synthetic immune receptor repertoire was used to assess amplification bias, and residual bias was removed computationally. The paper's data handling went like this. Raw reads were preprocessed for error removal, and CDR3 was defined according to IMGT conventions as running from the conserved cysteine to phenylalanine. Clonality was calculated as 1 minus Shannon entropy normalized by log2 of the number of productive unique TCRs. Scalp TCRbeta sequences were cross-referenced with sorted blood CD4 and CD8 repertoires so that the CD4 or CD8 identity of scalp clones could be inferred. In TCRdb, the immuneACCESS table is reduced to in-frame sequences with V and J assigned. These tables do not hold every clone; where another copy was compared, an unresolved V gene accounts for under half, and the others remain unexplained. For V, J and clone size, that table is used; D and trimming come from the DNA. The sample records under 250,000 clones, about 58% of which are singletons. Of the sample, 1.6% falls within the top ten clones.

The sample's time point label, decoded: roughly 27 days on oral tofacitinib. The treatment or condition label, read with the paper, signifies: oral pan-JAK inhibitor, 5-10 mg twice daily. From alopecia areata patients, peripheral blood was collected along with lesional scalp punch biopsies. PBMCs were isolated by density centrifugation and stained for CD3, CD4 and CD8, and CD4+ and CD8+ T cells were sorted on a FACSAria. CDR1 and CDR2, per the germline V gene (reference sequence), are SSHAT and FNYEAQ. V and J lose 8 bases and 7 bases, and a span of 8 bases separates them. Inclusive of the bounding cysteine and phenylalanine, the CDR3 is 11 residues long. This entry keeps only the CDR3 DNA: 33 bases, framed from base 1.

Sample: CD4+ T cells sorted from blood, taken at week 4, from a patient treated with tofacitinib. The rearranged segments are TRBV7-7 and TRBJ2-2; the D segment cannot be called with confidence. The sequence came from a human donor with alopecia areata. The sequence in DNA is TGTGCCAGCCTTGTAGGCGGGGAGCTGTTTTTT. It specifies CASLVGGELFF.